Listed below are T cell receptor beta chains from one sample, sequenced in a study of CD8+ T cells in alopecia areata. Sequenced by immunoSEQ multiplex PCR; TCRdb stores in-frame clones only, minus some. The data contain fewer than 200,000 clones, about 54% of them singletons. This specimen was CD4+ T cells sorted from blood, taken between weeks 55 and 65, from a patient treated with tofacitinib. Receptors were obtained from a human donor with alopecia areata. CDR3s include the opening cysteine and the closing phenylalanine or tryptophan. A D gene is named only where the DNA matches it firmly. A row's size may be missing; if present it is once, few, many or a size class.

-	TRBJ2-7	TRBV29-1	-	TGCAGCGTGGCCTCCAGGGTTTCCTACGAGCAGTACTTC	CSVASRVSYEQYF
-	TRBJ1-1	TRBV6-1	once	TGTGCCAGCAGTGAGACAGGGAACACTGAAGCTTTCTTT	CASSETGNTEAFF
-	TRBJ2-6	TRBV30	-	TGTGCCTGGAGTGGAGGGTTTGGGGCCAACGTCCTGACTTTC	CAWSGGFGANVLTF
-	TRBJ2-1	TRBV5-6	-	TGTGCCAGCAGCTTGGTGCGCCAGGGATACAATGAGCAGTTCTTC	CASSLVRQGYNEQFF
-	TRBJ2-3	TRBV15	-	TGTGCCACCCTCGAGCCCAGCACAGATACGCAGTATTTT	CATLEPSTDTQYF
-	TRBJ2-5	TRBV15	-	TGTGCCACCAGCAATCCGAACAGGGTTGAGGGAGAGACCCAGTACTTC	CATSNPNRVEGETQYF
-	TRBJ2-5	TRBV6-1	-	TGTGCCAGCAATTCCTATGAGACCCAGTACTTC	CASNSYETQYF
-	TRBJ1-5	TRBV20-1	few	TGCAGTGCTAGAGATGGCGAGCCCCAGCATTTT	CSARDGEPQHF
-	TRBJ2-2	TRBV29-1	few	TGCAGCGCCGCTTCCAGGGCTTCGAACACCGGGGAGCTGTTTTTT	CSAASRASNTGELFF
-	TRBJ1-6	TRBV30	few	TGTGCCTGGAGCCGCCAATGGGGGGATAATTCACCCCTCCACTTT	CAWSRQWGDNSPLHF
-	TRBJ2-7	TRBV7-2	-	TGTGCCAGCAGCTTATCTTACGAGCAGTACTTC	CASSLSYEQYF
-	TRBJ1-1	TRBV29-1	few	TGCAGCGTTGATCCGGAGTGGGACACTGAAGCTTTCTTT	CSVDPEWDTEAFF
-	TRBJ2-7	TRBV6-6	-	TGTGCCAGCAGGCCACAGGGTGAGGAGCAGTACTTC	CASRPQGEEQYF
TRBD1	TRBJ1-2	TRBV27	-	TGTGCCAGCAGTACAAGGACAGGGGGCGGCTATGGCTACACCTTC	CASSTRTGGGYGYTF
TRBD1	TRBJ1-5	TRBV30	-	TGTGCCTGGATGGGGGACAGACTTTATAGCAATCAGCCCCAGCATTTT	CAWMGDRLYSNQPQHF
-	TRBJ2-1	TRBV2	-	TGTGCCTCTAAGTGGGGGGCCATTGATGAGCAGTTCTTC	CASKWGAIDEQFF
TRBD1	TRBJ2-7	TRBV5-1	-	TGCGCCAGCAGCCGTCTGGACAGGGGCTACGAGCAGTACTTC	CASSRLDRGYEQYF